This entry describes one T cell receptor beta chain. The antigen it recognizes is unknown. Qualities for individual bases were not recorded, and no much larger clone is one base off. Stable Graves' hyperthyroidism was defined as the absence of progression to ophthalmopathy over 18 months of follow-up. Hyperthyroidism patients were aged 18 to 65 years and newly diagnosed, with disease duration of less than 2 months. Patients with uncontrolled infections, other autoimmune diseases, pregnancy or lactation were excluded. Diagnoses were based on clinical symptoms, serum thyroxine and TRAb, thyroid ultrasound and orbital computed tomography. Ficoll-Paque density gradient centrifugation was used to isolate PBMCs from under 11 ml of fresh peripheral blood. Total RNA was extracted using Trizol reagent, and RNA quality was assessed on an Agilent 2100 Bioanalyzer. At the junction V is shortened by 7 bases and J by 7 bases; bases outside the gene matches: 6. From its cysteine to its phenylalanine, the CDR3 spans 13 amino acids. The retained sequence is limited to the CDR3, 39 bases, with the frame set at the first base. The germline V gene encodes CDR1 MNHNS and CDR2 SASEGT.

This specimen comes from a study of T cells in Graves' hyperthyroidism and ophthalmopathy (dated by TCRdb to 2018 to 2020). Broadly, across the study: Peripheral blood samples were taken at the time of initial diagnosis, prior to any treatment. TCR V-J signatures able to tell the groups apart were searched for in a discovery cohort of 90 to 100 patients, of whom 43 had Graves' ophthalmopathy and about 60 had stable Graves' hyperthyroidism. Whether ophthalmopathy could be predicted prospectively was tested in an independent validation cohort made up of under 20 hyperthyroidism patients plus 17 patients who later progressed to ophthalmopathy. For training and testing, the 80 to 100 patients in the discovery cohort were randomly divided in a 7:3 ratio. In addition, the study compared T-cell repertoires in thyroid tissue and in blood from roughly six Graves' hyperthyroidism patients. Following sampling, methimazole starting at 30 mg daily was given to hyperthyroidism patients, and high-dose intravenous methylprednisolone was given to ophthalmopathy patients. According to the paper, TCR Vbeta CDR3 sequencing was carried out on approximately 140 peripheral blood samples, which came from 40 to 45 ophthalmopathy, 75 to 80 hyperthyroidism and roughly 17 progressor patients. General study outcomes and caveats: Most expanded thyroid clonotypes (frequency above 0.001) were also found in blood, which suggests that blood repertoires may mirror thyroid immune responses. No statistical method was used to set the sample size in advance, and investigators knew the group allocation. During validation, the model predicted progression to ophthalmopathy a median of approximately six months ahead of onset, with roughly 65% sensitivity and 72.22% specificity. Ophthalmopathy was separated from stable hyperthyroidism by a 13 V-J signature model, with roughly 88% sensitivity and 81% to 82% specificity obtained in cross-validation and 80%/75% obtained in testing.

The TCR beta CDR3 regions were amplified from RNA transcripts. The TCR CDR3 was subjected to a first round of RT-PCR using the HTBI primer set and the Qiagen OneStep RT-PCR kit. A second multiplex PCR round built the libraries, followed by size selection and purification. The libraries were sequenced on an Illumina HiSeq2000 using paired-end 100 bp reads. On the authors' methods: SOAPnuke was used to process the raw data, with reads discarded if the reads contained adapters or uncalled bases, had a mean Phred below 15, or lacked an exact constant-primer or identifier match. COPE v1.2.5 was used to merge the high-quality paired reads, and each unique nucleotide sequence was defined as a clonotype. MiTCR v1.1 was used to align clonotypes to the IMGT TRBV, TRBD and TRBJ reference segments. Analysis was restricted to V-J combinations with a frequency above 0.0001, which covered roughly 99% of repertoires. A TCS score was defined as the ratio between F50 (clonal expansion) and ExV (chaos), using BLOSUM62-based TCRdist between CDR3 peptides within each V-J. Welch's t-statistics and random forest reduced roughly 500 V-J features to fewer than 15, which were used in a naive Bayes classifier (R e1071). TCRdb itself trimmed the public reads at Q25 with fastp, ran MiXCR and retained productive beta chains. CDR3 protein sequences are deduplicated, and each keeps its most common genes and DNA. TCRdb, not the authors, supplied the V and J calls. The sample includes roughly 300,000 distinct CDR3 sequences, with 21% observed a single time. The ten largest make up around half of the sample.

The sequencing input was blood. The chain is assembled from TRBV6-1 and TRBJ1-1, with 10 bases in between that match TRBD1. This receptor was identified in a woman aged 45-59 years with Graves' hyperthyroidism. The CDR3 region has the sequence CASISGQGLEAFF. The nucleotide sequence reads TGTGCCAGCATCTCGGGACAGGGGCTTGAAGCTTTCTTT.